This paragraph reports one T cell receptor (beta chain). Its target is not known. Every sample had a minimum of 6 million PBMCs isolated. The sample originates from a study of blood T cells in healthy people across ages. In the study overall: The capture of about one barcoded beta molecule per two T cells was achieved by template switching.

Study-level findings and limits: Compared with aged donors, long-lived donors showed fewer expanded clones, suggesting selection. Correlation between TCR beta diversity and naive T cell percentage was strong.

Through a sample-barcoded 5' primer and a J-beta primer mix, a second PCR was run for roughly 7 to 12 cycles. TCRdb recomputed calls from the 5' RACE reads with MiXCR, one row per CDR3 protein. The table shows 700,000 or so distinct CDR3 sequences, with over 20% occurring only once. CDR3 length: 16 amino acids. The J gene is TRBJ1-1, the V gene TRBV21-1; the table's TRBD1 call for D was not verified on the DNA. TRBV21-1 is noted as a pseudogene. The sample consisted of blood. The TCR sequence derives from a man between 65 and 79 years old in good health. The CDR3 coding sequence is TGTGCCAGCAGCAAACCAGGACAGGGGATGAACACTGAAGCTTTCTTT. This gives the protein CASSKPGQGMNTEAFF.